Below are 2 T cell receptor beta chains sequenced from a single sample in a study of cytomegalovirus exposure and HLA in healthy donors. Using immunoSEQ multiplex PCR, the repertoire was profiled, and TCRdb retains in-frame clones only, with some absent. The sample has 90,000 or so clones, about 85% seen once; the top ten hold 20% to 25%. The sequencing input was PBMCs. The receptors originated from a man younger than 30 in good health and CMV-seropositive.

In DNA, the CDR3 is TGCAGCGTTGAAGCTGGGGGCCCGAACACTGAAGCTTTCTTT. It encodes CSVEAGGPNTEAFF. The rearrangement links TRBV29-1 to TRBJ1-1, with D possibly matching TRBD1 (6 bases). Germline CDR1 and CDR2: SQVTM and ANQGSEA. Trimming took 1 base from V and 1 from J, leaving 10 bases between them. The CDR3 length is 14 residues. The complete variable domain, with remaining parts taken from reference TRBV29-1 and TRBJ1-1, reads SAVISQKPSRDICQRGTSLTIQCQVDSQVTMMFWYRQQPGQSLTLIATANQGSEATYESGFVIDKFPISRPNLTFSTLTVSNMSPEDSSIYLCSVEAGGPNTEAFFGQGTRLTVV.

CDR3 protein: CASSYFGQMNTEAFF. The CDR3 DNA follows: TGTGCCAGCAGTTACTTCGGACAGATGAACACTGAAGCTTTCTTT. The V call is TRBV6-5, the J call TRBJ1-1; D is possibly TRBD1 (6 bases). The germline V gene has CDR1 MNHEY and CDR2 SVGAGI. This CDR3 is built from 15 residues. V was clipped by 1 base and J by 0 bases, with 9 bases between them.